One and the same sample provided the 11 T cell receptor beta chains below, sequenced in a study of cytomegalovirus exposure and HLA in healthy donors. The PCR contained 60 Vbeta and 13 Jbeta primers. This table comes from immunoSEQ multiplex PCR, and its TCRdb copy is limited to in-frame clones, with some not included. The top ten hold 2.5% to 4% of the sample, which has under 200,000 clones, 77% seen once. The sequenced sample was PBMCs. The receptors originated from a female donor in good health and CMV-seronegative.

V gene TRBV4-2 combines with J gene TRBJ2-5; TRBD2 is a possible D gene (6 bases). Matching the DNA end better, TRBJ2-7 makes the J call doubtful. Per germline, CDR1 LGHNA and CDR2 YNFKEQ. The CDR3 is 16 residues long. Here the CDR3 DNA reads TGTGCCAGCAGCCAAGAGGTAGGTGGGACTTCCTACGAGCAGTACTTC. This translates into CASSQEVGGTSYEQYF.

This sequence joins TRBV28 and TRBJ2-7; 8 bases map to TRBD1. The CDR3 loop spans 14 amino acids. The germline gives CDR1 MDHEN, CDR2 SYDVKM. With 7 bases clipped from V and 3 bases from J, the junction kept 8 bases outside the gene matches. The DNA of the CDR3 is TGTGCCAGCACCCTGACAGGGGTTCACTACGAGCAGTACTTC. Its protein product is CASTLTGVHYEQYF.

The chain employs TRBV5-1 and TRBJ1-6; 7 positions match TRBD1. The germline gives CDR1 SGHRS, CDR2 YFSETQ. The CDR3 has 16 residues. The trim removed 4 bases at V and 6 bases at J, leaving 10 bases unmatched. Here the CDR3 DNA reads TGCGCCAGCAGCGTAAGCGGACAGGTTTTTAATTCACCCCTCCACTTT. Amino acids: CASSVSGQVFNSPLHF.

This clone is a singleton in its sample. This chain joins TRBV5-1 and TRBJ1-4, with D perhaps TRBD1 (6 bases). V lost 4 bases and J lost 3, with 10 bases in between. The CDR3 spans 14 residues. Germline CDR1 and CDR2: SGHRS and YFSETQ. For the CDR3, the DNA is TGCGCCAGCAGCCCGGACAGTTCTAATGAAAAACTGTTTTTT. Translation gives CASSPDSSNEKLFF.

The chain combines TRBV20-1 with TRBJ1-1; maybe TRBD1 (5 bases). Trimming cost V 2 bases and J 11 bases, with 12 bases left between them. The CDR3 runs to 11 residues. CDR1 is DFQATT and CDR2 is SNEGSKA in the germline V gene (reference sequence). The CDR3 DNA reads TGCAGTGCTAGAACGGCGGAGGGGGCTTTCTTT. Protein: CSARTAEGAFF.

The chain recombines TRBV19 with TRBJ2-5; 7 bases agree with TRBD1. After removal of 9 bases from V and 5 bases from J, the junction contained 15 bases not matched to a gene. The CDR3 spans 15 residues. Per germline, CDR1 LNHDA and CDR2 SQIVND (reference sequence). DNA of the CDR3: TGTGCCAGGCCCCCCCGGCAGGGGGTATGGGAGACCCAGTACTTC. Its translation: CARPPRQGVWETQYF.

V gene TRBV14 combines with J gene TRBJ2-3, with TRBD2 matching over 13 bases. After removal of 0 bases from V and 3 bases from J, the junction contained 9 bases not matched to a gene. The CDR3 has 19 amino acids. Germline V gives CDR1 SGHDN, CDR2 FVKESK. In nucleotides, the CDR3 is TGTGCCAGCAGCCAAGATCCCCCCAGACTAGCGGGGGGAACAGATACGCAGTATTTT. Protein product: CASSQDPPRLAGGTDTQYF.

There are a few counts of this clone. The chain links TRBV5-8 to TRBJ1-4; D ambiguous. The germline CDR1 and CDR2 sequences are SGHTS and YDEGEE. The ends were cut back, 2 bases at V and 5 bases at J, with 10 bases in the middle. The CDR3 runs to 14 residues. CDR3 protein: CASSFVAGNEKLFF. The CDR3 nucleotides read TGTGCCAGCAGCTTCGTGGCGGGGAATGAAAAACTGTTTTTT.

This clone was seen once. CDR3 nucleotides: TGTGCCAGCAGCCGGGACAGGGGAGAGTCACCCCTCCACTTT. Residues: CASSRDRGESPLHF. The V call is TRBV6-5, the J call TRBJ1-6; 10 bases agree with TRBD1. Germline lookup yields CDR1 MNHEY and CDR2 SVGAGI. This CDR3 comprises 14 residues. Trimming cost V 6 bases and J 10 bases; bases outside gene matches: 6.

The chain's CDR3 is CASSPGGLHEQYF. CDR3 sequence (DNA): TGTGCCAGCAGCCCAGGGGGTCTCCACGAGCAGTACTTC. The J gene is TRBJ2-7, the V gene TRBV6-5, with 7 positions matching TRBD1. V lost 6 bases and J lost 5; bases outside the gene matches: 7. CDR1 is MNHEY, CDR2 SVGAGI, per germline. This CDR3 is 13 amino acids long.

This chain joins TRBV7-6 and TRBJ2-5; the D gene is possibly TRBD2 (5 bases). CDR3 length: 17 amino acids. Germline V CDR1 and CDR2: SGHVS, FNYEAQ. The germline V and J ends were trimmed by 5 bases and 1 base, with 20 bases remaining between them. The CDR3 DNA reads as TGTGCCAGCAGCCTGGGCATGGCGGGTGGTGGCCAAGAGACCCAGTACTTC. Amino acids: CASSLGMAGGGQETQYF. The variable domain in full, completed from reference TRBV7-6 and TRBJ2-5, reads GAGVSQSPRYKVTKRGQDVALRCDPISGHVSLYWYRQALGQGPEFLTYFNYEAQQDKSGLPNDRFSAERPEGSISTLTIQRTEQRDSAMYRCASSLGMAGGGQETQYFGPGTRLLVL.